This T cell receptor (beta chain) was sequenced for a study of shared clonotypes between healthy human individuals (TCRdb year 2020). Turning to the overall study: The cohort comprised two women and three men aged 18 to 49 years. To estimate repertoire size and how much clonotypes are shared between individuals, the study performed deep sequencing of blood TCR repertoires from a handful of healthy adults. To increase sequencing depth and limit assay-specific biases, TCR repertoire library preparation and sequencing were carried out by different laboratories using diverse techniques. Leukapheresis yielded between about 0.85 and 10 billion PBMCs per donor.

The germline V gene supplies CDR1 MRHNA and CDR2 SNTAGT. Trimmed from V: 6 bases; trimmed from J: 4 bases; junction bases lacking a gene match: 8. CDR3 length: 15 amino acids, cysteine to phenylalanine. Only CDR3 DNA remains: 45 bases, in frame from the first base. What the work shows at the level of the full study, not this receptor alone: Sampling was limited to blood, and TCR repertoires in tissue likely differ from TCR repertoires in blood. Based on pairwise subsampling, the degree of clonotype sharing among donors was expected to be affected by sequencing depth. Because the study included a small number of donors, the genetic and exposure-history diversity represented was limited.

This clone was seen a few times. It has no known antigen specificity. Base qualities were left out, and no much larger clone turns up one base away. TCR CDR3 regions were amplified from genomic DNA by multiplex PCR using the deep immunoSEQ assay. Extracted genomic DNA from each cell subset was distributed evenly across all wells of several immunoSEQ 96-well plates, and each plate was treated as a replicate. For unsorted PBMC, each replicate PCR was loaded with 300 to 350 ng genomic DNA, equivalent to about 30,000 T cell genomes. Genomic DNA from unsorted PBMC was sequenced over ten immunoSEQ deep assay plates. The purified libraries were quantified using a Qubit 3.0 fluorometer, sized with a Bioanalyzer 2100, and then quantified again using the KAPA Library Quantification kit. Each immunoSEQ 96-well plate was sequenced on its own single-read 150-cycle Illumina NextSeq 550 flow cell. In the paper's pipeline: Because only junctional sequences without quality scores were contained in the immunoSEQ output, filtering matching that applied to full-length reads could not be performed. To assign V/J genes and CDR3, sequences were annotated against IMGT germline references using PyIR, a Python wrapper for IgBLAST v1.9. Reads with weak V/J assignments (E-value above 1e-6), missing CDR3, stop codons, out-of-frame junctions, or ambiguous translated residues were removed. V3J clonotypes were defined as sequences sharing an identical inferred V gene, J gene, and CDR3 amino acid sequence. To compute the percentage overlap between repertoires, the number of shared unique clonotypes was divided by the size of the smaller repertoire. Richness of each repertoire was evaluated using RTK rarefaction, the Chao1 estimator, and Recon v2.1 estimates of unobserved clonotypes. TCRdb took this table from immuneACCESS and kept in-frame rearrangements with V and J called. Such tables lack part of the clones; where checked against another copy, unresolved V genes explain under half of the gap, and the rest is unexplained. D and trimming come from the DNA, and the V and J calls and clone size come from that table. Within this sample are 500,000 to 650,000 clones, with around 76% of them counted one time only. 12% of the sample lies in the top ten.

Healthy HIV-negative adults with no recently reported acute infections or vaccinations were included as donors. Every donor was a Caucasian adult living in Nashville, Tennessee, USA. For unsorted samples, roughly 91 million PBMCs were counted, and genomic DNA was extracted using the QIAamp DNA Blood Mini kit. After blood collection by leukapheresis, PBMCs were isolated using Ficoll-Histopaque density gradient centrifugation and then cryopreserved in the vapor phase of liquid nitrogen. Sequencing was done on a sample of PBMCs. This TCR was sampled from a woman aged 40 to 50 in good health. Some clones in this sample may be carry-over from other donors' samples. The sequence is built from TRBV6-4 and TRBJ2-3; 9 junctional bases match TRBD1. The sequence in DNA is TGTGCCAGCAGCTCACAGGGGGCTGGGGCAGATACGCAGTATTTT. This is translated as CASSSQGAGADTQYF.